This T cell receptor beta chain emerged from a study of cytomegalovirus exposure and HLA in healthy donors. CDR1 and CDR2 (germline): KGHSH, LQKENI. The CDR3 length is 20 residues. V lost 6 bases, J lost 0 bases, and 15 bases stayed unmatched. In this sample, this clone turned up once. Both 60 Vbeta primers and 13 Jbeta primers went into the PCR. The protocol was immunoSEQ multiplex PCR, while the TCRdb copy is restricted to in-frame clones and leaves out a portion. The sample lists about 160,000 clones; roughly 88% were seen once. The J gene is TRBJ2-2, the V gene TRBV18; 11 nucleotides align to TRBD2. This clonotype was sampled from a middle-aged man in good health and CMV-seropositive. Sequenced material: PBMCs. The CDR3 sequence is CASSNIGASGGLANTGELFF. The CDR3 DNA follows: TGTGCCAGCTCGAACATAGGTGCTAGCGGGGGGCTAGCGAACACCGGGGAGCTGTTTTTT.